A single sample gave rise to the 15 T cell receptor beta chains below, sequenced in a study of identical twins. Each CDR3 protein gets one entry after TCRdb re-called the 5' RACE reads with MiXCR. Of approximately 220,000 distinct CDR3 sequences listed, over 8% are singletons. The sequencing sample was made of memory (CD45RO+) T cells sorted from blood. These receptor sequences come from a woman aged 18-29 years in good health.

This clonotype appeared a few times. The J gene is TRBJ2-3, the V gene TRBV29-1; no firm D call. There are 10 residues in the CDR3. V was cut by 7 bases and J by 3 bases, with 5 bases left in between. Germline V lookup: CDR1 SQVTM, CDR2 ANQGSEA. This CDR3 reads CSGLTDTQYF. CDR3 nucleotides: TGCAGCGGTCTTACAGATACGCAGTATTTT.

The chain links TRBV7-6 to TRBJ2-3; D is undetermined. There are 14 residues in the CDR3. Germline V lookup: CDR1 SGHVS, CDR2 FNYEAQ. V was pared by 2 bases and J by 1 base, with 7 bases between. CDR3 coding DNA: TGTGCCAGCAGCTTAAATATGCGCACAGATACGCAGTATTTT. Translated: CASSLNMRTDTQYF.

This clonotype was observed at least ten times. The chain has TRBV7-8 and TRBJ2-5; 9 bases match TRBD2. Germline CDR1 reads SGHVS; CDR2 reads FQNEAQ. The CDR3 covers 14 residues. V shed 3 bases and J 5 bases; nucleotides not matched to a gene: 4. The CDR3 sequence: CASSFQREVETQYF. CDR3 bases: TGTGCCAGCAGCTTCCAGCGGGAGGTCGAGACCCAGTACTTC.

This clonotype was detected only a few times. V gene TRBV2 combines with J gene TRBJ2-1; 9 positions agree with TRBD2. The CDR3 consists of 16 residues. J was trimmed by 3 bases and V by 7 bases; bases with no gene match: 10. The germline V gene encodes CDR1 SNHLY and CDR2 FYNNEI. The DNA for the CDR3 is TGTGCCAGCACTGCGATGGGACTAGCAATCTACAATGAGCAGTTCTTC. Protein sequence: CASTAMGLAIYNEQFF.

This rearrangement joins TRBV20-1 to TRBJ2-7; TRBD2 agrees at 7 bases. The CDR3 extends over 13 amino acids. The junction had 7 bases not matched to a gene; V was cut back by 5 bases and J by 3 bases. In germline, CDR1 is DFQATT, CDR2 SNEGSKA (reference sequence). The CDR3 sequence: CSAHPAGNYEQYF. DNA for the CDR3: TGCAGTGCTCATCCAGCGGGGAACTACGAGCAGTACTTC.

This clonotype occurred many times. The V and J genes are TRBV27 and TRBJ2-1, with TRBD2 identical over 13 bases. Unmatched junction bases numbered 6, after V lost 6 bases and J lost 7 bases. Germline CDR1 reads MNHEY; CDR2 reads SMNVEV (reference sequence). There are 15 residues in the CDR3. The CDR3 here is CASRTLAGGQNEQFF. DNA for the CDR3: TGTGCCAGCAGGACACTAGCGGGAGGGCAAAATGAGCAGTTCTTC.

V usage is TRBV3-1 and J usage is TRBJ2-5; TRBD2 matches at 9 bases. J gave up 1 base and V 1 base, and 7 bases lay outside the gene matches. The CDR3 runs to 17 residues. The germline V gene encodes CDR1 LGHDT and CDR2 YNNKEL (reference sequence). The CDR3 region has the DNA TGTGCCAGCAGCCAAGGCTCTAGCGGGGAAACCCAAGAGACCCAGTACTTC. Translated: CASSQGSSGETQETQYF.

The sample holds many counts of this clonotype. The rearrangement joins TRBV9 to TRBJ1-6, with TRBD1 identical over 7 bases. V was clipped by 3 bases and J by 9 bases; unmatched bases: 0. Germline CDR1 SGDLS, CDR2 YYNGEE. This CDR3 comprises 12 residues. The CDR3, as DNA: TGTGCCAGCAGCGGACAGGGTTCACCCCTCCACTTT. Translating gives CASSGQGSPLHF.

This clonotype appeared many times. The CDR3 DNA follows: TGTGCCACCAGCAGAGACAGGGCCCTATCCTACGAGCAGTACTTC. Protein sequence: CATSRDRALSYEQYF. The V call is TRBV15, the J call TRBJ2-7; D might be TRBD1 (5 bases). CDR3 size: 15 residues. V dropped 0 bases and J dropped 1 base, with 10 bases sitting between them. The germline V gene has CDR1 LNHNV and CDR2 YYDKDF (reference sequence).

The chain uses TRBV10-3 and TRBJ1-1; D is unclear. Trimming removed 7 bases at V and 3 bases at J, with 24 bases between. Germline V gene lookup returns CDR1 ENHRY and CDR2 SYGVKD. The length of the CDR3 is 17 residues. CDR3 region: CAINPSPGEGDYTEAFF. As DNA, the CDR3 is TGTGCCATCAATCCGTCACCTGGGGAGGGAGATTACACTGAAGCTTTCTTT.

V and J are TRBV12-3 or TRBV12-4 and TRBJ1-4; 8 bases fit TRBD1. This CDR3 contains 15 residues. With 4 bases clipped from V and 3 bases from J, the junction kept 4 bases outside the gene matches. CDR3 in DNA: TGTGCCAGCAGTTCAGGGGGCGCCGCTAATGAAAAACTGTTTTTT. It codes for CASSSGGAANEKLFF.

To note about this clonotype: Relative to the germline gene, one junction end is altered; a read error may explain this. V gene TRBV20-1 combines with J gene TRBJ2-1; the match to TRBD2 covers 12 bases. This CDR3 comprises 16 residues. CDR1 and CDR2 from the germline V gene are DFQATT and SNEGSKA (reference sequence). The CDR3 bases are TGCTGTGCCGAACCGGGACTAGCGGGCTCCTACAATGAGCAGTTCTTC. Residues: CCAEPGLAGSYNEQFF.

This clonotype has a handful of counts. Sequence at one end of the junction differs from germline and may be a read error. The chain joins TRBV29-1 to TRBJ2-1, with 7 bases lining up with TRBD2. Germline loops: CDR1 SQVTM, CDR2 ANQGSEA. The CDR3 is made up of 14 amino acids. Here the CDR3 DNA reads TGCAGCGCTGAATGGGGGGGGACGGTAAATGAGCAGTTCTTC. Translating it yields CSAEWGGTVNEQFF.

The table lists this clonotype with many counts. The chain has TRBV5-1 and TRBJ2-3; TRBD2 is a possible D gene (5 bases). This CDR3 contains 14 residues. Trimming cost V 5 bases and J 1 base, with 11 bases left between them. The V gene's germline CDR1 is SGHRS and CDR2 YFSETQ. CDR3 in DNA: TGCGCCAGCAGGGACTTAGAAGGCACAGATACGCAGTATTTT. Its translation: CASRDLEGTDTQYF.

This chain uses TRBV7-9 with TRBJ1-5; 7 nucleotides align to TRBD1. From germline, CDR1 is SEHNR and CDR2 FQNEAQ (reference sequence). The CDR3 has 12 amino acids. J was trimmed by 14 bases and V by 1 base; bases with no gene match: 5. Here the CDR3 reads CASSLEGTEKHF. The DNA for the CDR3 is TGTGCCAGCAGCTTAGAGGGGACAGAGAAGCATTTT.